These 9 T cell receptor gamma chains share one sample of origin, sequenced in a study of gamma-delta T cells after stem cell transplantation. TCRdb re-called the RT-PCR reads via CATT. Here the sample spans about 5,000 gamma-chain clones, approximately 18% being singletons. Sequenced: gamma-delta T cells. These receptors all come from a human donor. It is not recorded whose cells these are; they may come from a transplant donor.

The rearrangement links TRGV2 to TRGJ1 or TRGJ2. The CDR3 covers 14 residues. Germline V gene data show CDR1 as EGSNGY and CDR2 as YDSYNSKV. Germline trimming cut 0 bases from V and 7 bases from J; bases unmatched to any gene: 9. The CDR3 DNA follows: TGTGCCACCTGGGACGGGCAGGGGGGGTATAAGAAACTCTTT. Its protein product is CATWDGQGGYKKLF.

This rearrangement joins TRGV5 to TRGJ1 or TRGJ2. Trimming removed 3 bases from V and 11 bases from J; junction bases left unmatched: 4. This CDR3 is built from 10 residues. Germline V gene sequence: CDR1 VINAFY, CDR2 YDVSNSKD. CDR3 sequence: CATWDSEKLF. As DNA, the CDR3 is TGTGCCACCTGGGACTCCGAGAAACTCTTT.

This clone was found a few times. At one end, the junction sequence differs from germline, possibly due to a read error. The chain links TRGV9 to TRGJ1 or TRGJ2. The CDR3 is 10 amino acids. The germline V gene has CDR1 GITISATS and CDR2 ISYDGTV (reference sequence). The CDR3 nucleotides are TGTGCCTCGCACAGGGTGAAGAAACTCTTC. It codes for CASHRVKKLF.

This clone was observed a handful of times. V and J are TRGV5 and TRGJ1 or TRGJ2. V lost 7 bases, J lost 2 bases, and 11 bases stayed unmatched. Germline values: CDR1 VINAFY, CDR2 YDVSNSKD. The CDR3 loop spans 14 amino acids. CDR3 protein: CATCSRRDYYKKLF. The CDR3 region has the DNA TGTGCCACCTGCTCGAGGAGGGATTATTATAAGAAACTCTTT.

Worth noting for this clone: The junction shows a germline mismatch at one end, possibly a read error. The chain recombines TRGV3 with TRGJP2. This CDR3 is built from 13 residues. In germline, CDR1 is VTNTFY, CDR2 YDVSTARD (reference sequence). CDR3 nucleotides: TGTGCCACCTGGGACAGGCTCGGTTGGATCGAGACGTTT. Translation: CATWDRLGWIETF.

This clone has only a few counts. The rearrangement links TRGV2 to TRGJ1 or TRGJ2. CDR3 length: 14 residues. After removal of 2 bases from V and 0 bases from J, the junction contained 4 bases not matched to a gene. The germline CDR1 and CDR2 sequences are EGSNGY and YDSYNSKV. This CDR3 is CATWDDTNYYKKLF. The DNA for the CDR3 is TGTGCCACCTGGGACGACACGAATTATTATAAGAAACTCTTT.

The chain carries TRGV4 and TRGJ1 or TRGJ2. The CDR3 length is 14 residues. V was pared by 1 base and J by 3 bases, with 6 bases of the junction left unmatched. Germline V gives CDR1 EGSTGY, CDR2 YDSYTSSV. CDR3 nucleotides: TGTGCCACCTGGGATGGAATCCCTTATTATAAGAAACTCTTT. This gives the protein CATWDGIPYYKKLF.

This clone was picked up a small number of times. The chain has TRGV3 and TRGJ1 or TRGJ2. Germline CDR1 and CDR2: VTNTFY and YDVSTARD (reference sequence). This CDR3 has 14 residues. Germline trimming cut 3 bases from V and 2 bases from J; bases unmatched to any gene: 7. CDR3 DNA: TGTGCCACCTGGGACGGAACGGATTATTATAAGAAACTCTTT. It codes for CATWDGTDYYKKLF.

This sequence joins TRGV9 and TRGJP2. This CDR3 region has 15 residues. Germline trimming cut 4 bases from V and 7 bases from J; bases unmatched to any gene: 12. Germline CDR1 and CDR2: GITISATS and ISYDGTV (reference sequence). The CDR3 DNA sequence: TGTGCCTTGTGGGACGAATCCGTTAATGATTGGATCAAGACGTTT. This translates into CALWDESVNDWIKTF.